The rows below give T cell receptor beta chains drawn from one sample of a study of T cell responses to AZD1222 COVID-19 vaccine. Assay used: immunoSEQ multiplex PCR; TCRdb lists only in-frame clones, some missing. The sample has roughly 110,000 clones, about nine tenths seen once. Sequenced here: peripheral blood, sampled on day 0 of AZD1222 vaccination. These TCRs come from an adult in good health. Both conserved end residues are part of each CDR3. The D gene is left open where the match is weak. Clone size is shown for a subset of rows, as once, few, many or a class of expanded clone.

j_call: TRBJ2-1
d_call: TRBD2
v_call: TRBV7-9
clone_size: .
cdr3_aa: CASSLQGRRGGYEQFF
cdr3_nt: TGTGCCAGCAGCTTACAAGGGAGGCGCGGGGGATATGAGCAGTTCTTC

j_call: TRBJ2-5
d_call: TRBD1
v_call: TRBV5-5
clone_size: .
cdr3_aa: CASSLGSIQGAGETQYF
cdr3_nt: TGTGCCAGCAGCTTGGGATCTATACAGGGGGCAGGAGAGACCCAGTACTTC

j_call: TRBJ1-1
d_call: .
v_call: TRBV12-3/TRBV12-4
clone_size: .
cdr3_aa: CASSLGSHREAFF
cdr3_nt: TGTGCCAGCAGTTTGGGGAGCCATCGGGAAGCTTTCTTT

j_call: TRBJ2-1
d_call: .
v_call: TRBV7-6
clone_size: .
cdr3_aa: CASSLGGGSIDEQFF
cdr3_nt: TGTGCCAGCAGCTTAGGGGGGGGCAGTATCGATGAGCAGTTCTTC

j_call: TRBJ2-2
d_call: .
v_call: TRBV7-3
clone_size: .
cdr3_aa: CASSLGGVGTGELFF
cdr3_nt: TGTGCCAGCAGCCTAGGAGGGGTTGGCACCGGGGAGCTGTTTTTT

j_call: TRBJ1-2
d_call: .
v_call: TRBV12-5
clone_size: .
cdr3_aa: CASGLSPTNQKNGYTF
cdr3_nt: TGTGCTAGTGGTTTGTCCCCCACTAACCAGAAAAACGGCTACACCTTC

j_call: TRBJ2-7
d_call: .
v_call: TRBV6-6
clone_size: .
cdr3_aa: CASSYLAGPPYEQYF
cdr3_nt: TGTGCCAGCAGCTACCTGGCAGGGCCCCCCTACGAGCAGTACTTC

j_call: TRBJ2-2
d_call: .
v_call: TRBV7-9
clone_size: .
cdr3_aa: CASSSDGNTGELFF
cdr3_nt: TGTGCCAGCAGCAGCGACGGTAACACCGGGGAGCTGTTTTTT

j_call: TRBJ2-7
d_call: TRBD1
v_call: TRBV19
clone_size: once
cdr3_aa: CASTNPGQLYEQYF
cdr3_nt: TGTGCCAGTACCAATCCGGGACAGCTCTACGAGCAGTACTTC

j_call: TRBJ1-2
d_call: TRBD1
v_call: TRBV18
clone_size: .
cdr3_aa: CASSPPAGGNGYTF
cdr3_nt: TGTGCCAGCTCACCCCCGGCAGGGGGCAATGGCTACACCTTC

j_call: TRBJ1-6
d_call: TRBD1
v_call: TRBV19
clone_size: .
cdr3_aa: CASSSQGAGNSPLHF
cdr3_nt: TGTGCCAGTAGTAGCCAGGGGGCCGGGAATTCACCCCTCCACTTT

j_call: TRBJ1-5
d_call: .
v_call: TRBV2
clone_size: .
cdr3_aa: CASSEDGMYSNQPQHF
cdr3_nt: TGTGCCAGCAGTGAAGACGGAATGTATAGCAATCAGCCCCAGCATTTT

j_call: TRBJ1-5
d_call: .
v_call: TRBV5-4
clone_size: .
cdr3_aa: CASSLKGNQPQHF
cdr3_nt: TGTGCCAGCAGCTTAAAGGGCAATCAGCCCCAGCATTTT

j_call: TRBJ1-1
d_call: .
v_call: TRBV11-2
clone_size: .
cdr3_aa: CASSARRGGNTEAFF
cdr3_nt: TGTGCCAGCAGCGCGCGGAGGGGGGGGAACACTGAAGCTTTCTTT

j_call: TRBJ1-1
d_call: .
v_call: TRBV10-3
clone_size: .
cdr3_aa: CAISALSLGNTEAFF
cdr3_nt: TGTGCCATCAGTGCCCTATCCCTGGGAAACACTGAAGCTTTCTTT

j_call: TRBJ1-1
d_call: TRBD1
v_call: TRBV7-9
clone_size: .
cdr3_aa: CASSSNRGGSNTEAFF
cdr3_nt: TGTGCCAGCAGCTCAAACAGGGGGGGTTCGAACACTGAAGCTTTCTTT

j_call: TRBJ1-2
d_call: .
v_call: TRBV19
clone_size: .
cdr3_aa: CASSTRSSYGYTF
cdr3_nt: TGTGCCAGTAGCACCAGGTCGAGCTATGGCTACACCTTC

j_call: TRBJ2-5
d_call: TRBD2
v_call: TRBV4-3
clone_size: few
cdr3_aa: CASSTERGGVETQYF
cdr3_nt: TGCGCCAGCAGCACAGAGCGGGGGGGCGTAGAGACCCAGTACTTC

j_call: TRBJ2-5
d_call: .
v_call: TRBV7-2
clone_size: .
cdr3_aa: CASSPRETQYF
cdr3_nt: TGTGCCAGCAGCCCCCGGGAGACCCAGTACTTC

j_call: TRBJ1-3
d_call: .
v_call: TRBV5-8
clone_size: .
cdr3_aa: CASSFRSSAGNTIYF
cdr3_nt: TGTGCCAGCAGCTTCCGCAGTTCCGCGGGAAACACCATATATTTT

j_call: TRBJ2-7
d_call: .
v_call: TRBV6-5
clone_size: .
cdr3_aa: CASKTYEQYF
cdr3_nt: TGTGCCAGCAAAACCTACGAGCAGTACTTC

j_call: TRBJ1-3
d_call: TRBD1
v_call: TRBV6-5
clone_size: .
cdr3_aa: CASRRTGFGGNTIYF
cdr3_nt: TGTGCCAGCAGAAGGACAGGGTTCGGTGGAAACACCATATATTTT